Below, 17 T cell receptor beta chains from the same sample are listed, as sequenced in a study of stem cell transplantation in POMP-related autoinflammatory disease. Profiling relied on immunoSEQ multiplex PCR, and the TCRdb table lists in-frame clones only, not all of them. Of some 70,000 clones in the sample, approximately 90% were seen once. Sequenced material: CD4+ T cells from PBMCs, taken after stem cell transplantation. The receptors here all came from a human patient with POMP-related autoinflammation and immune dysregulation (PRAID). Part of the T cell pool may stem from the graft donor.

A word on this clone: It is unclear where the CDR3 begins or ends on the DNA, so no DNA is shown, and the CDR3 is as TCRdb lists it. The chain joins TRBV28 to TRBJ1-2. The CDR3 spans 22 residues, counting both ends. The germline gives CDR1 MDHEN, CDR2 SYDVKM. The chain's CDR3 is CASSGRRYYGYTFGSSYYGYTF.

The CDR3 coding sequence is TGTGCCAGTAGTATTGGGCTAGCGGGCTACAATGAGCAGTTCTTC. This sequence encodes CASSIGLAGYNEQFF. The chain joins TRBV19 to TRBJ2-1; 8 bases match TRBD2. There are 15 residues in the CDR3. Trimming cost V 3 bases and J 3 bases; bases outside gene matches: 4. Per the germline V gene, CDR1 is LNHDA and CDR2 is SQIVND (reference sequence). Full variable domain (outside the CDR3, taken from reference TRBV19 and TRBJ2-1): DGGITQSPKYLFRKEGQNVTLSCEQNLNHDAMYWYRQDPGQGLRLIYYSQIVNDFQKGDIAEGYSVSREKKESFPLTVTSAQKNPTAFYLCASSIGLAGYNEQFFGPGTRLTVL.

The J gene is TRBJ1-4, the V gene TRBV7-8; possible D gene TRBD1, 5 bases. The CDR3 is 17 amino acids. Looked up from germline, CDR1 is SGHVS and CDR2 is FQNEAQ. V lost 4 bases and J lost 0, with 15 bases in between. The CDR3: CASSSRDGRSTNEKLFF. The CDR3 coding sequence is TGTGCCAGCAGCTCCCGGGACGGACGGTCAACTAATGAAAAACTGTTTTTT.

This rearrangement joins TRBV28 to TRBJ2-3; the D gene is possibly TRBD2 (6 bases). The germline V gene has CDR1 MDHEN and CDR2 SYDVKM. The CDR3 consists of 15 residues. Deletions cut 2 bases from V and 9 bases from J, with 18 bases between. Written as DNA, the CDR3 is TGTGCCAGCAGTTTACTTTCCGCGGGGCCAGGCACGCAGTATTTT. Translating it yields CASSLLSAGPGTQYF.

This sequence joins TRBV10-3 and TRBJ2-3; D remains ambiguous. From germline, CDR1 is ENHRY and CDR2 SYGVKD. This CDR3 comprises 14 residues. Between the trimmed V and J ends, which lost 8 bases and 0 bases, there was a span of 12 bases. The CDR3 reads CAISYESSTDTQYF. CDR3 sequence (DNA): TGTGCCATCTCTTATGAATCTAGCACAGATACGCAGTATTTT.

This chain connects TRBV6-5 to TRBJ1-4; D is ambiguous. Germline V gives CDR1 MNHEY, CDR2 SVGAGI. V lost 4 bases and J lost 6, with 9 bases in between. This CDR3 is built from 13 residues. DNA for the CDR3: TGTGCCAGCAGTTTTGGCATCTATGAAAAACTGTTTTTT. Protein sequence: CASSFGIYEKLFF.

This clone was found once. The V call is TRBV6-1, the J call TRBJ2-5, with no clear D. The V and J ends lost 3 bases and 7 bases respectively, with 9 bases between them. The CDR3 is 12 residues long. Germline loops: CDR1 MNHNS, CDR2 SASEGT. The CDR3 reads CASSDAVGTQYF. The CDR3 region has the DNA TGTGCCAGCAGTGACGCAGTCGGGACCCAGTACTTC.

The genes are TRBV20-1 and TRBJ2-7; 8 bases match TRBD1. V dropped 3 bases and J dropped 3; count of bases not matched to a gene: 4. Germline V gene sequence: CDR1 DFQATT, CDR2 SNEGSKA (reference sequence). CDR3 size: 13 residues. The DNA for the CDR3 is TGCAGTGCTAGTTGGACAGGGAGCTACGAGCAGTACGTC. Translated, it gives CSASWTGSYEQYV.

This clone was seen only once. The V gene is TRBV19, the J gene TRBJ1-5, with no clear D. With 11 bases removed from V and 6 bases from J, the gap between germline ends came to 20 bases. CDR1 is LNHDA, CDR2 SQIVND, per germline (reference sequence). This CDR3 is built from 14 residues. The CDR3 coding sequence is TGTGCCGGTACCCTCGCCAGAATGGGTCAGCCCCAGCATTTT. This gives the protein CAGTLARMGQPQHF.

This clone was detected a few times. The CDR3 protein is CAISQGLAGSYEQYF. As DNA, the CDR3 is TGTGCCATCAGTCAGGGACTAGCGGGAAGCTACGAGCAGTACTTC. The rearrangement joins TRBV10-3 to TRBJ2-7, with 13 bases matching TRBD2. The CDR3 spans 15 residues. Germline lookup yields CDR1 ENHRY and CDR2 SYGVKD. V lost 5 bases and J lost 3; bases outside the gene matches: 4.

This sequence joins TRBV27 and TRBJ1-5; no firm D call. The V gene's germline CDR1 is MNHEY and CDR2 SMNVEV (reference sequence). V shed 3 bases and J shed 2 bases, with 8 bases lying between them. The CDR3 is 14 residues long. CDR3 bases: TGTGCCAGCAGTTTTTTGGGAGGCAATCAGCCCCAGCATTTT. Its protein is CASSFLGGNQPQHF.

This chain joins TRBV5-1 and TRBJ2-3, with D possibly TRBD2 on 5 matching bases. V gave up 4 bases and J gave up 0 bases, with 12 bases separating them. Germline V lookup: CDR1 SGHRS, CDR2 YFSETQ. The CDR3 contains 15 residues. The chain's CDR3 is CASSPGSESTDTQYF. The CDR3 DNA sequence: TGCGCCAGCAGCCCGGGGTCGGAGAGCACAGATACGCAGTATTTT.

The chain uses TRBV29-1 and TRBJ2-1; 8 bases line up with TRBD1. The CDR3 totals 13 residues. With V trimmed by 8 bases and J by 4 bases, 7 bases remained unmatched. Per the germline V gene, CDR1 is SQVTM and CDR2 is ANQGSEA. CDR3 sequence reads: CSLRTGTYNEQFF. The CDR3 DNA reads as TGCAGCCTTCGGACAGGGACATACAATGAGCAGTTCTTC.

The chain links TRBV19 to TRBJ2-1; 9 bases are a match to TRBD1. From germline, CDR1 is LNHDA and CDR2 SQIVND (reference sequence). This CDR3 spans 14 amino acids. The CDR3 bases are TGTGCAACAACCCGGGACAGGGTGGACAATGAGCAGTTCTTC. Amino acid sequence: CATTRDRVDNEQFF. The full variable domain, with the rest looked up from reference TRBV19 and TRBJ2-1, is DGGITQSPKYLFRKEGQNVTLSCEQNLNHDAMYWYRQDPGQGLRLIYYSQIVNDFQKGDIAEGYSVSREKKESFPLTVTSAQKNPTAFYLCATTRDRVDNEQFFGPGTRLTVL.

The chain joins TRBV6-4 to TRBJ2-7, with 8 bases aligning to TRBD2. The V and J ends lost 0 bases and 2 bases, in that order; junction bases with no gene match: 3. The CDR3 has 15 amino acids. Germline CDR1 MRHNA, CDR2 SNTAGT. CDR3 DNA: TGTGCCAGCAGTGACTCGGTGCGGGAGGCCTACGAGCAGTACTTC. Encoded protein: CASSDSVREAYEQYF.

This chain uses TRBV2 with TRBJ2-5, with 10 bases matching TRBD2. The J segment lost 5 bases and the V segment lost 9 bases, leaving 9 bases of the junction unmatched. CDR1 and CDR2 (germline): SNHLY, FYNNEI. This CDR3 has 14 residues. CDR3 nucleotide sequence: TGTGCCAGTATCCCTAGCGGGGGTTTCGAGACCCAGTACTTC. Its protein product is CASIPSGGFETQYF.

The table lists this clone with a few counts. The J gene is TRBJ1-5, the V gene TRBV24-1; 7 nucleotides align to TRBD1. Unmatched junction bases numbered 9, after V lost 4 bases and J lost 4 bases. Per the germline V gene, CDR1 is KGHDR and CDR2 is SFDVKD. This CDR3 has 16 amino acids. CDR3 loop: CATSDPNGQVNQPQHF. For the CDR3, the DNA is TGTGCCACCAGTGACCCAAACGGACAGGTGAATCAGCCCCAGCATTTT.